The T cell receptor beta chain described here comes from a study of blood T cell repertoires in COVID-19. Across the whole study: Sites across the United States, Italy and Spain contributed samples from acute and convalescent COVID-19.

Participant ages covered about 18 to 100 years across 25 or so US areas. V lost 0 bases, J lost 0 bases, and 9 bases lay in between. The germline gives CDR1 SGHAT, CDR2 FQNNGV. The CDR3 sequence is 17 residues long. Per the original methods: Estimated nucleated cell counts came from reference gene primer amplification. Some clones are missing from TCRdb's copy, which holds only in-frame ones; the method was immunoSEQ multiplex PCR. The V and J calls and clone size were taken over from that table, and D and trimming were inferred from the DNA. The table has under 300,000 clones, 88% seen once. The source is a woman between 40 and 50 years old with acute COVID-19. This rearrangement joins TRBV11-2 to TRBJ1-6, with D unresolved. The sample consisted of PBMCs or T cells enriched from blood (not recorded which). The CDR3 is CASSLDGLSSYNSPLHF. CDR3 DNA: TGTGCCAGCAGCTTAGACGGACTGAGCTCCTATAATTCACCCCTCCACTTT. Based on the CDR3 plus reference TRBV11-2 and TRBJ1-6, the full variable domain is EAGVAQSPRYKIIEKRQSVAFWCNPISGHATLYWYQQILGQGPKLLIQFQNNGVVDDSQLPKDRFSAERLKGVDSTLKIQPAKLEDSAVYLCASSLDGLSSYNSPLHFGNGTRLTVT.